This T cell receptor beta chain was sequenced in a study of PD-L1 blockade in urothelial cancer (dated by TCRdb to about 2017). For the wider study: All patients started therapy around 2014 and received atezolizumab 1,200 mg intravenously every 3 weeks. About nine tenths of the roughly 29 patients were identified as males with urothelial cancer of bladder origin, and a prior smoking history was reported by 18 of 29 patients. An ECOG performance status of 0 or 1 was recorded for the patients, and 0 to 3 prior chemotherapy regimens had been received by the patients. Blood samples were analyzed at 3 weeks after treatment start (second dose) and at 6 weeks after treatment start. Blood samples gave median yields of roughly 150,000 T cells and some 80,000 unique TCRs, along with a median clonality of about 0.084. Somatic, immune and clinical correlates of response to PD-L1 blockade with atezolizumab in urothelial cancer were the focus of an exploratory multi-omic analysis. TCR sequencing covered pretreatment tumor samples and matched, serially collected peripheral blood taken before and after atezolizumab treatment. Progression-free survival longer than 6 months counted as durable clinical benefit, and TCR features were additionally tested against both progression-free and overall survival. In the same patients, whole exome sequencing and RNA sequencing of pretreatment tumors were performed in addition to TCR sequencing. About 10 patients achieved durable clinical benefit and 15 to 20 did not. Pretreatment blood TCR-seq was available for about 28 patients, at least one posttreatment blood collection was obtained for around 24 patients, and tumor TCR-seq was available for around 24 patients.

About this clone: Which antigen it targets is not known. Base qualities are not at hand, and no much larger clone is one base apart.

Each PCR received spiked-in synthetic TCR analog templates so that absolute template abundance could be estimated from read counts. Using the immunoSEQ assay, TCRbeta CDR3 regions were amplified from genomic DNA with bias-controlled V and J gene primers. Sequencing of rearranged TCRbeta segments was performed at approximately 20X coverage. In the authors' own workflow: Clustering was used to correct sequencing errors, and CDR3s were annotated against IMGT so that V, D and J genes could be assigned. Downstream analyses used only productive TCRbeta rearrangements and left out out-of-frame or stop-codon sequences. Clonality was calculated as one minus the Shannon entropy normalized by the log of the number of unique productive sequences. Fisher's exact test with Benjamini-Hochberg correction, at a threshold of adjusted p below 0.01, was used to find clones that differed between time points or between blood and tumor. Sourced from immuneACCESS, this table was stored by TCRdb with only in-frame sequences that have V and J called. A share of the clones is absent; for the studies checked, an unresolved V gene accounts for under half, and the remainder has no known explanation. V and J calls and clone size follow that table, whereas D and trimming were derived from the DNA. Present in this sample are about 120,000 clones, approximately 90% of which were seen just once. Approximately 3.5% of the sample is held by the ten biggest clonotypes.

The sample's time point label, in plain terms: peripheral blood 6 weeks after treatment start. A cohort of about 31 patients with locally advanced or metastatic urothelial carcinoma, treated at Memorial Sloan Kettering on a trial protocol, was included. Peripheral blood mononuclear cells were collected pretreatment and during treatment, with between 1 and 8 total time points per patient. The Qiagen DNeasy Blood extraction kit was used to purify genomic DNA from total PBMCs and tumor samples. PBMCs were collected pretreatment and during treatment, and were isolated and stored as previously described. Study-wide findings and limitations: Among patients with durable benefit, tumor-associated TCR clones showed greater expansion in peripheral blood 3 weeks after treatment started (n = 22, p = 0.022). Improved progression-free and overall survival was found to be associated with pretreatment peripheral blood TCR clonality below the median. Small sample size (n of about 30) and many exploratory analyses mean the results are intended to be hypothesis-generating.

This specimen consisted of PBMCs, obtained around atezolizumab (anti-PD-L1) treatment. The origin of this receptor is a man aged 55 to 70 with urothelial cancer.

The CDR3 region has the sequence CASSLRWVGGGEQFF. Read as DNA, the sequence is TGTGCCAGCAGTTTACGATGGGTGGGCGGAGGTGAGCAGTTCTTC. Here the chain combines TRBV27 and TRBJ2-1; tentative D gene TRBD2, with 5 bases matching. From the cysteine up to the phenylalanine, the CDR3 has a length of 15 residues. Solely the CDR3 DNA is kept, with 45 bases framed from the first base. The CDR1 and CDR2 encoded by the germline V gene (reference sequence) are MNHEY and SMNVEV. At the junction V is shortened by 2 bases and J by 9 bases, with 17 bases in between.